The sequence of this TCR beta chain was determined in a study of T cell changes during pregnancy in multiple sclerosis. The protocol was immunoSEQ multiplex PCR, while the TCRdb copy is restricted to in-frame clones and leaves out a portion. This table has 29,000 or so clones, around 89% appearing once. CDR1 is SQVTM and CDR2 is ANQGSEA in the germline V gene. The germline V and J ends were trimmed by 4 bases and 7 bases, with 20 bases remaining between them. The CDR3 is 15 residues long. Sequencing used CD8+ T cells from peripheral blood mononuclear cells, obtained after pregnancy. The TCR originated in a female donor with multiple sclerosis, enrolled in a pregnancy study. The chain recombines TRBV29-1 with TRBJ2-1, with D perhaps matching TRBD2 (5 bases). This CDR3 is CSVVLGLTEGNEQFF. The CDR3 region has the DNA TGCAGCGTTGTACTAGGGCTCACCGAAGGGAATGAGCAGTTCTTC.